The 6 T cell receptor beta chains below come from one sample, sequenced in a study of ipilimumab plus nivolumab after autologous stem cell transplantation. Using immunoSEQ multiplex PCR, the repertoire was profiled, and TCRdb retains in-frame clones only, with some absent. The repertoire holds tens of thousands of clones, with 83% as singletons. The sample consisted of PBMCs, taken in a trial of ipilimumab plus nivolumab as post-transplant consolidation. These TCRs come from a male donor with diffuse large B-cell lymphoma.

The chain has TRBV7-9 and TRBJ1-1; the D gene is possibly TRBD1 (5 bases). Trimming cost V 1 base and J 10 bases, with 13 bases left between them. Germline CDR1 is SEHNR and CDR2 is FQNEAQ (reference sequence). CDR3 size: 13 residues. The CDR3 here is CASSLGQGWRAFF. For the CDR3, the DNA is TGTGCCAGCAGCTTAGGGCAGGGATGGAGAGCTTTCTTT.

The V and J genes are TRBV10-3 and TRBJ2-7, with 8 positions matching TRBD1. This CDR3 spans 14 amino acids. Germline trimming cut 6 bases from V and 3 bases from J; bases unmatched to any gene: 7. Germline CDR1 and CDR2: ENHRY and SYGVKD. The CDR3 coding sequence is TGTGCCATCAGGCAGGGGGCCTTAAACTACGAGCAGTACTTC. As protein: CAIRQGALNYEQYF.

This clone was observed a few times. The rearrangement links TRBV27 to TRBJ2-7, with no clear D. Germline CDR1 MNHEY, CDR2 SMNVEV (reference sequence). Trimming shortened V by 7 bases and J by 3 bases, and 10 bases separated the two germline ends. The CDR3 spans 12 residues. The DNA for the CDR3 is TGTGCCAGCATGGGTAATCTCTACGAGCAGTACTTC. Encoded protein: CASMGNLYEQYF.

The chain carries TRBV11-2 and TRBJ2-1, with 13 bases identical to TRBD2. After removal of 8 bases from V and 10 bases from J, the junction contained 8 bases not matched to a gene. CDR1 is SGHAT and CDR2 is FQNNGV in the germline V gene. The CDR3 totals 14 residues. CDR3 in amino acids: CASQLAGGPREQFF. The CDR3 DNA sequence: TGTGCCAGCCAACTAGCGGGGGGGCCACGGGAGCAGTTCTTC.

For the CDR3, the DNA is TGTGCCAGCAGCAGCAGGGGAGAGGGTTTCTTT. Protein: CASSSRGEGFF. The chain has TRBV7-9 and TRBJ1-1, with TRBD1 as a possible D gene (6 bases). Between the trimmed V and J ends, which lost 5 bases and 13 bases, there was a span of 14 bases. There are 11 residues in the CDR3. Looked up from germline, CDR1 is SEHNR and CDR2 is FQNEAQ (reference sequence).

The CDR3 region has the DNA TGTGCCAGCAGCTTGGGTGGGGTGAAAGTTAACTATGGCTACACCTTC. This translates into CASSLGGVKVNYGYTF. The V gene is TRBV5-4, the J gene TRBJ1-2; D call uncertain. CDR1 and CDR2 from the germline V gene are SGHNT and YYREEE (reference sequence). The CDR3 totals 16 residues. With 0 bases removed from V and 1 base from J, the gap between germline ends came to 13 bases.